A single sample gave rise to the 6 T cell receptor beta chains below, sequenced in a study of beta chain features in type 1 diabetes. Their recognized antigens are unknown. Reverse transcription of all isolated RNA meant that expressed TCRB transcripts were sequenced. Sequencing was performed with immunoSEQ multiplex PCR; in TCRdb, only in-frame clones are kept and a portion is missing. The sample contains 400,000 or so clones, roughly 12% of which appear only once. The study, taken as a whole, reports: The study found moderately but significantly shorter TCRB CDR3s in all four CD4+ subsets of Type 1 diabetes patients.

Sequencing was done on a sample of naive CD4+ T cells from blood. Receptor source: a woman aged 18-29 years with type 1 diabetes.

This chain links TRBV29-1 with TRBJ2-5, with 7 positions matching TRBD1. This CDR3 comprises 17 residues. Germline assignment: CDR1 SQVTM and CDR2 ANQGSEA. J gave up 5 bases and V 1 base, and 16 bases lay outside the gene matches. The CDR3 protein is CSVEVRVTGILVETQYF. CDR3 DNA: TGCAGCGTTGAAGTCCGGGTGACAGGGATCCTGGTCGAGACCCAGTACTTC. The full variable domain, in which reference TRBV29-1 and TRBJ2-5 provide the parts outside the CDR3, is SAVISQKPSRDICQRGTSLTIQCQVDSQVTMMFWYRQQPGQSLTLIATANQGSEATYESGFVIDKFPISRPNLTFSTLTVSNMSPEDSSIYLCSVEVRVTGILVETQYFGPGTRLLVL.

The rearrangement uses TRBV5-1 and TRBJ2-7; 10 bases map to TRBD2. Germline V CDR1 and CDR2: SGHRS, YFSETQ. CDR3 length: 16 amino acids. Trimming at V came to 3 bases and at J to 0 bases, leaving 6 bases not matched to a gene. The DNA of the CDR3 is TGCGCCAGCAGCTCCTCGGGACTAGCGTTCTCCTACGAGCAGTACTTC. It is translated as CASSSSGLAFSYEQYF.

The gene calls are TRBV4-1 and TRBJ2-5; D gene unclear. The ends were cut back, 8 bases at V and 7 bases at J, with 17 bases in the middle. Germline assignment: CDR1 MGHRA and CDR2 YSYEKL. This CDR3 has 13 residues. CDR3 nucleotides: TGCGCCAGCTCTCGAGAAGGAACGGGGACCCAGTACTTC. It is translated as CASSREGTGTQYF.

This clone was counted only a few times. The DNA of the CDR3 is TGTGCCAGTAGTATATACAGGGGGCTACAAGAGACCCAGTACTTC. As protein: CASSIYRGLQETQYF. The genes are TRBV19 and TRBJ2-5; 9 bases fit TRBD1. The CDR3 extends over 15 amino acids. Germline assignment: CDR1 LNHDA and CDR2 SQIVND (reference sequence). The ends lost 2 bases at V and 2 bases at J; junction bases unmatched: 3.

Here the CDR3 DNA reads TGTGCCAGTAGTATGGCAGGCAGCTTTAACTATGGCTACACCTTC. Amino acid sequence: CASSMAGSFNYGYTF. V and J are TRBV19 and TRBJ1-2; the D is unclear. V shed 3 bases and J shed 1 base, with 12 bases lying between them. The CDR3 length is 15 residues. Germline V gene lookup returns CDR1 LNHDA and CDR2 SQIVND (reference sequence). Full variable domain (remainder filled in from reference TRBV19 and TRBJ1-2): DGGITQSPKYLFRKEGQNVTLSCEQNLNHDAMYWYRQDPGQGLRLIYYSQIVNDFQKGDIAEGYSVSREKKESFPLTVTSAQKNPTAFYLCASSMAGSFNYGYTFGSGTRLTVV.

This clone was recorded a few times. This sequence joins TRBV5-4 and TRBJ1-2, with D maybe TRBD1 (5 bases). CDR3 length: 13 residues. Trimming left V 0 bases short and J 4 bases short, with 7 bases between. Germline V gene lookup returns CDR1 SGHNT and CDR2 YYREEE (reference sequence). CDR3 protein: CASSLGQSYGYTF. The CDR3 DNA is TGTGCCAGCAGCTTGGGACAGTCCTATGGCTACACCTTC. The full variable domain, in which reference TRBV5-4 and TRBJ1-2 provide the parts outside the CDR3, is ETGVTQSPTHLIKTRGQQVTLRCSSQSGHNTVSWYQQALGQGPQFIFQYYREEENGRGNFPPRFSGLQFPNYSSELNVNALELDDSALYLCASSLGQSYGYTFGSGTRLTVV.